What follows describes a single T cell receptor (beta chain). Its matching antigen is unknown. This sample was included in a study of blood T cells in healthy people across ages. Findings of the study overall: Both higher diversity and more naive CD4+ cells marked long-lived donors when set against aged donors.

The length of the CDR3 is 13 residues. CDR1 MNHEY and CDR2 SMNVEV come from the germline V gene (reference sequence). Trimming took 3 bases from V and 2 from J, leaving 7 bases between them. Alongside a J-beta primer mix, a sample-barcoded 5' primer served in a second PCR lasting roughly 7 to 12 cycles. TCRdb re-called the 5' RACE reads with MiXCR, one entry per CDR3 protein. The profile covers fewer than 750,000 distinct CDR3 sequences, with around half appearing a single time and roughly 24% taken by the ten largest. The receptor was derived from a man older than 75 in good health. The J gene is TRBJ1-2, the V gene TRBV27; a possible D gene is TRBD1 (5 bases). Sequenced input: blood. CDR3 DNA: TGTGCCAGCAGTTTTGACAGAAACTATGGCTACACCTTC. Residues: CASSFDRNYGYTF.